This TCR beta chain was observed in a study of blood T cell repertoires in COVID-19. Overall study: Samples representing acute and convalescent COVID-19 were sourced from the United States, Italy and Spain.

As handled by the study authors: Amplification of reference gene primers provided the estimated nucleated cell counts. Only in-frame clones appear in the TCRdb table, and some are missing; sequencing was by immunoSEQ multiplex PCR. D and trimming were read from the DNA, whereas the V and J calls and clone size are those reported in that table. The profile shows approximately 670,000 clones, 80% to 90% of them singletons. CDR1 is SGHDT and CDR2 is YYEEEE in the germline V gene. The CDR3 extends over 15 amino acids. Trimming removed 1 base at V and 1 base at J, with 9 bases between. The V call is TRBV5-6, the J call TRBJ1-5, with D perhaps matching TRBD1 (6 bases). This TCR came from a woman aged 18-29 years with acute or convalescent COVID-19. Sequencing was done on a sample of peripheral blood. The CDR3 is CASSLNQGSNQPQHF. DNA of the CDR3: TGTGCCAGCAGCTTGAACCAGGGGAGCAATCAGCCCCAGCATTTT.